These T cell receptor beta chains were read from a single sample in a study of cytomegalovirus exposure and HLA in healthy donors. TCRdb's table, derived via immunoSEQ multiplex PCR, lists solely in-frame clones and lacks some. This sample yields hundreds of thousands of clones, of which approximately 78% are seen a single time; 0.4% to 0.6% belongs to the top ten. Sequenced sample: PBMCs. These TCRs come from a boy aged 5-17 years in good health and CMV-seronegative. Both conserved end residues are part of each CDR3. A D gene is named only where the DNA matches it firmly. Rows give clone size only sometimes, using once, few, many, or a class for an expanded clone.

TRBV10-3,NA,TRBJ2-7,NA,TGTGCCATCAGTGGGACAGTTACATTATCCTACGAGCAGTACTTC,CAISGTVTLSYEQYF
TRBV5-4,TRBD1,TRBJ2-7,NA,TGTGCCAGCAGCCCTCTCCCATTTACCGGGACAGAGTCCTACGAGCAGTACTTC,CASSPLPFTGTESYEQYF
TRBV4-1,TRBD1,TRBJ1-2,NA,TGCGCCAGCAGACGCCCGGGACAGGGTTTCATATTGGGTGGCTACACCTTC,CASRRPGQGFILGGYTF
TRBV5-1,NA,TRBJ2-2,NA,TGCGCCAGCAGCTTATCACAGGGATCGGCCGGGGAGCTGTTTTTT,CASSLSQGSAGELFF
TRBV5-1,TRBD2,TRBJ2-3,few,TGCGCCAGCAGCTCGGAACTAGCGGCAGATACGCAGTATTTT,CASSSELAADTQYF
TRBV28,TRBD1,TRBJ2-1,NA,TGTGCCAGCGGTGAACAGGGGGATGAGCAGTTCTTC,CASGEQGDEQFF
TRBV19,TRBD1,TRBJ2-7,NA,TGTGCCAGTAGTCTCCCCGGGACAGGGGGGGGCGACGAGCAGTACTTC,CASSLPGTGGGDEQYF
TRBV19,NA,TRBJ2-7,NA,TGTGCCAGTAGTATCTCGGAGAACTCCTACGAGCAGTACTTC,CASSISENSYEQYF
TRBV10-1,NA,TRBJ1-1,NA,TGCGCCAGCAGTAGCGGGTATGAAGCTTTCTTT,CASSSGYEAFF
TRBV27,NA,TRBJ1-1,NA,TGTGCCAGCAGTCTCAACTCACCCCAGAACACTGAAGCTTTCTTT,CASSLNSPQNTEAFF
TRBV13,NA,TRBJ2-1,few,TGTGCCAGCAGCTTAGTGGGGGCCTTAAATGAGCAGTTCTTC,CASSLVGALNEQFF
TRBV5-1,NA,TRBJ2-7,NA,TGCGCCAGCAGCTTGGTCGGTTACGAGCAGTACTTC,CASSLVGYEQYF
TRBV16,NA,TRBJ2-1,once,TGTGCCAGCAGCCAATTAGCCGTCACTGGTGAGCAGTTCTTC,CASSQLAVTGEQFF
TRBV30,NA,TRBJ1-1,once,TGTGCCTGGAGCAGGGGAAGGAACACTGAAGCTTTCTTT,CAWSRGRNTEAFF
TRBV5-1,NA,TRBJ1-1,once,TGCGCCAGCAGCTTTATTGGCTTAAGCACTGAAGCTTTCTTT,CASSFIGLSTEAFF
TRBV7-2,NA,TRBJ1-3,NA,TGTGCCAGCAGCTTCAGGATCGGCTCTGGAAACACCATATATTTT,CASSFRIGSGNTIYF
TRBV1,NA,TRBJ2-7,NA,TGCACCAGCCCCGCCTTGACTAGCCGATACGAGCAGTACTTC,CTSPALTSRYEQYF
TRBV13,TRBD2,TRBJ2-3,few,TGTGCCAGCAGCTTTCTAGCGGGAGGTTGGAATACGCAGTATTTT,CASSFLAGGWNTQYF
TRBV10-3,NA,TRBJ2-5,NA,TGTGCCATCAGTGGAACCGGACAGCAAGAGACCCAGTACTTC,CAISGTGQQETQYF
TRBV5-5,NA,TRBJ1-5,NA,TGTGCCAGCAGTTTGGTCCCGGGTTTGGACAATCAGCCCCAGCATTTT,CASSLVPGLDNQPQHF
TRBV11-2,NA,TRBJ1-1,NA,TGTGCCAGCAGACGTGACAGCCAGAAAGAAGCTTTCTTT,CASRRDSQKEAFF
TRBV4-1,NA,TRBJ2-5,NA,TGCGCCAGCAGCCCTCTCCAACTAGAGACCCAGTACTTC,CASSPLQLETQYF
TRBV5-1,NA,TRBJ2-7,NA,TGCGCCAGCACTGTAGGAGCGATACTAGTGGATTTCGGGAGGCAGTACTTC,CASTVGAILVDFGRQYF
TRBV7-8,NA,TRBJ1-5,NA,TGTGCCAGCAGTTCTCGTGGGGCTCCGAGGCAGCCCCAGCATTTT,CASSSRGAPRQPQHF
TRBV30,TRBD2,TRBJ2-1,NA,TGTGCCTGTCGACTAGCGGGAGGGAATGAGCAGTTCTTC,CACRLAGGNEQFF
TRBV11-3,NA,TRBJ1-1,NA,TGTGCCAGCAGCCAGAAAAGGGAGAGTGGAACTGAAGCTTTCTTT,CASSQKRESGTEAFF
TRBV27,TRBD1,TRBJ1-2,NA,TGTGCCAGCAGTTTCCGGACAGGGGTAGGCTACACCTTC,CASSFRTGVGYTF